Included here is one T cell receptor beta chain sequence, with context. Its specificity is unknown. These data come from a study of cytomegalovirus exposure and HLA in healthy donors. Primers: 60 Vbeta forward and 13 Jbeta reverse. Using immunoSEQ multiplex PCR, the repertoire was profiled, and TCRdb retains in-frame clones only, with some absent. The sample lists 60,000 to 80,000 clones, around 80% occurring once. The ends were cut back, 6 bases at V and 3 bases at J, with 20 bases in the middle. The CDR3 loop spans 16 amino acids. Per the germline V gene, CDR1 is MDHEN and CDR2 is SYDVKM. Study results and caveats: Earlier analysis yielded a pattern in which most TCR beta V segments were productive about 90% or about 30% of the time. Accurate prediction of HLA-A and HLA-B alleles (for most subjects) was reportedly achieved from TCR beta sequences. The Asian-associated ancestry cluster reportedly had fewer N-insertions than the approximately 630-donor mean in a later analysis. Several V segments, TRBV6-2 and TRBV6-3 among them, could not be told apart and were dropped.

The clonotype comes from a girl under 18 in good health and CMV-seropositive. The V gene is TRBV28, the J gene TRBJ1-2; a weak D match, TRBD1 (6 bases). Sequenced material: PBMCs. CDR3 DNA sequence: TGTGCCAGCAGCAACCCAGGCGGGGGGCCAGACTATGGCTACACCTTC. Translating it yields CASSNPGGGPDYGYTF.